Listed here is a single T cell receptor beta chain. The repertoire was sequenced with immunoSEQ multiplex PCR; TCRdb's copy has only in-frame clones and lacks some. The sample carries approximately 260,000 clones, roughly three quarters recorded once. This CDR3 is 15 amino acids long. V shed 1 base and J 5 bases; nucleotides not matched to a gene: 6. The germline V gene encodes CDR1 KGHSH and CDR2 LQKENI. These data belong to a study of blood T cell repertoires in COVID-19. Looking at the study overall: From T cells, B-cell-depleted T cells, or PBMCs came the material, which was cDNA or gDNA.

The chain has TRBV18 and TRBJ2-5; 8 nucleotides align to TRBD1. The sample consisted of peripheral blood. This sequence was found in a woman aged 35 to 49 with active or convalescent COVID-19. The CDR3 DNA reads TGTGCCAGCTCACCACGGACAGGGATGATGGAGACCCAGTACTTC. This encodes CASSPRTGMMETQYF.